This TCR beta chain originates from a study of response to subunit inactivated influenza vaccine. On this clonotype: As yet, its antigen is unknown.

Germline V CDR1 and CDR2: MNHEY, SMNVEV (reference sequence). CDR3 length: 16 amino acids. With 2 bases removed from V and 1 base from J, the gap between germline ends came to 9 bases. The study, taken as a whole, reports: Seasonal influenza vaccination, on each occasion, was suggested by the authors to recruit few new T cells.

TCRdb processed the RT-PCR reads anew with MiXCR; each CDR3 protein has one entry. The sample shows around 710,000 distinct CDR3 sequences, about 15% of them seen only once. The receptor was derived from a man aged 50 to 60 who received an inactivated influenza vaccine. Specimen: PBMCs from blood, collected 14 to 15 days before vaccination. The rearrangement links TRBV27 to TRBJ1-6; D gene unclear. CDR3 region: CASSLRADSYNSPLHF. The DNA of the CDR3 is TGTGCCAGCAGTTTACGGGCAGATTCCTATAATTCACCCCTCCACTTT.